The source of this TCR beta chain is a study of T cell repertoires in cytomegalovirus infection. General observations from the study: The ex vivo response showed dominance by HLA-C-restricted CMV-specific TCR beta clonotypes.

This clonotype was counted at least ten times. Its antigen is currently unknown. Each CDR3 protein is one row after TCRdb ran MiXCR on the reads. Of under 95,000 distinct CDR3 sequences in the sample, approximately 3.6% are singletons; the top ten hold around a fifth. Trimming cost V 3 bases and J 4 bases, with 12 bases left between them. CDR1 and CDR2 from the germline V gene are SGHVS and FNYEAQ. This CDR3 region has 14 residues. The sequenced material came from PBMCs. This sequence originates from a human donor in good health (CMV status not recorded). Some clones in this sample may be carry-over from other donors' samples. The rearrangement uses TRBV7-6 and TRBJ1-1; D unclear. CDR3 DNA sequence: TGTGCCAGCAGCTTTGTTTCGAGTAGCACTGAAGCTTTCTTT. Translated, it gives CASSFVSSSTEAFF.